What follows describes a single TCR beta chain. Its antigen is not known. Per germline, CDR1 MDHEN and CDR2 SYDVKM. V gave up 3 bases and J gave up 0 bases, with 11 bases separating them. The CDR3 is 15 residues long. This sample is part of a study of T cells after yellow fever vaccination. Whole-study context: Any fraction with a low cell number was prepared using SMART-Seq v4 Ultra Low Input. Findings of the study overall: After the booster, approximately 96% of CD4 and about nine tenths of CD8 primary-response clones were re-detected. FACS-sorted repertoires could harbor abundant contaminating bulk-population clonotypes.

Via MiXCR, TCRdb re-called the 5' RACE reads, giving one row per CDR3 protein. Of 450,000 to 600,000 distinct CDR3 sequences listed, about 15% are singletons. J is TRBJ1-2 and V is TRBV28, with D perhaps TRBD1 (5 bases). The source of this sequence is a man between 18 and 35 years old who received the YFV17D yellow fever vaccine. Sample: PBMCs, taken 5 days after the first yellow fever vaccination. This CDR3 is CASSFYRSSNYGYTF. The CDR3 DNA follows: TGTGCCAGCAGTTTTTACAGGTCCTCTAACTATGGCTACACCTTC.